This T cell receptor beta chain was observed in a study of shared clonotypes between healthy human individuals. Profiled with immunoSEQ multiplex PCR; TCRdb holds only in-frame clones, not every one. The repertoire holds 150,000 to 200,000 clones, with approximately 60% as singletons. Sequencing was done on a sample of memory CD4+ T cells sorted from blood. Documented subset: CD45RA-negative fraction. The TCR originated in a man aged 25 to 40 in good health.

CDR3 sequence (DNA): TGTGCCAGCAGGACACACGTGGGGTACACCGGGGAGCTGTTTTTT. Its protein product is CASRTHVGYTGELFF. The chain links TRBV6-5 to TRBJ2-2, with D hard to call. With 6 bases removed from V and 3 bases from J, the gap between germline ends came to 14 bases. There are 15 residues in the CDR3. Germline CDR1 MNHEY, CDR2 SVGAGI.